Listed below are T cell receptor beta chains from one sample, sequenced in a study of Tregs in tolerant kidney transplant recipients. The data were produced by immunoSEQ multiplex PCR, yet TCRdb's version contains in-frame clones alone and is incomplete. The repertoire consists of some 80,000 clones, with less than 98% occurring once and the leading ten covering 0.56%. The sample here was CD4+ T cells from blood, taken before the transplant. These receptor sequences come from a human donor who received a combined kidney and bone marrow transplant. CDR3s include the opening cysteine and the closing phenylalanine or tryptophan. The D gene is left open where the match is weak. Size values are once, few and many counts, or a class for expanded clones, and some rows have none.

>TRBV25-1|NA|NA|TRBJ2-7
CASSEYTHEQYF
TGTGCCAGCAGTGAATACACTCACGAGCAGTACTTC
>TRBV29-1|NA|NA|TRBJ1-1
CSVDPEATEAFF
TGCAGCGTTGATCCGGAGGCCACTGAAGCTTTCTTT
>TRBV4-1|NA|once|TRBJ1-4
CASSQDKSPVGRKLFF
TGCGCCAGCAGCCAAGACAAATCCCCCGTGGGCCGGAAACTGTTTTTT
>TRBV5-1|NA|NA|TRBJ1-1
CASSLEGRVGYTEAFF
TGCGCCAGCAGCTTGGAGGGCAGGGTAGGGTACACTGAAGCTTTCTTT
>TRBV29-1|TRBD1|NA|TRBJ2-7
CSVEGQTYEQYF
TGCAGCGTTGAGGGACAGACATACGAGCAGTACTTC
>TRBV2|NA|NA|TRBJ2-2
CASSATGQNTGELFF
TGTGCCAGCAGCGCGACAGGACAGAACACCGGGGAGCTGTTTTTT
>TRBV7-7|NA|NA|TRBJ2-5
CASGSGETQYF
TGTGCCAGCGGAAGCGGAGAGACCCAGTACTTC
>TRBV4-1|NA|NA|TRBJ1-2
CASSLQSQGTGGYTF
TGCGCCAGCAGCCTGCAATCCCAGGGGACGGGAGGCTACACCTTC
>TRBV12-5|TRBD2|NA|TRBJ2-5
CASGLAGTRETQYF
TGTGCTAGTGGTTTGGCCGGGACTAGGGAGACCCAGTACTTC
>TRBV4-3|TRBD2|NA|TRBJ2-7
CASSQQSGGSYEQYF
TGCGCCAGCAGCCAACAGAGCGGGGGATCCTACGAGCAGTACTTC
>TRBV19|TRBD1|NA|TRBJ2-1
CASSTPGTGVYNEQFF
TGTGCCAGTAGTACCCCGGGGACAGGGGTGTACAATGAGCAGTTCTTC
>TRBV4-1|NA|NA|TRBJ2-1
CASSPLSFDEQFF
TGCGCCAGCAGCCCCCTCAGTTTTGATGAGCAGTTCTTC
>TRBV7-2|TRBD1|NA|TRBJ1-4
CASSLEQGIGKLFF
TGTGCCAGCAGCTTAGAACAGGGGATAGGAAAACTGTTTTTT
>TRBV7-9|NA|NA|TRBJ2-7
CASSLAGRSYEQYF
TGTGCCAGCAGCTTAGCTGGCAGATCCTACGAGCAGTACTTC
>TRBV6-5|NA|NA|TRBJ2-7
CASSYETSGTYEQYF
TGTGCCAGCAGTTACGAGACCTCAGGCACCTACGAGCAGTACTTC
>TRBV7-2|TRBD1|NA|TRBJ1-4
CASSERTGTGREKLFF
TGTGCCAGCAGCGAGCGGACCGGGACAGGGCGTGAAAAACTGTTTTTT
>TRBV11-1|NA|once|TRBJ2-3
CASRDYALGGSDTQYF
TGTGCCAGCAGGGATTATGCCCTCGGAGGCTCAGATACGCAGTATTTT
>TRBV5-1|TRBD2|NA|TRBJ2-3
CASIKLAGSTDTQYF
TGCGCCAGCATCAAACTAGCGGGGAGCACAGATACGCAGTATTTT
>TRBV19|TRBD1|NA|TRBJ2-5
CASSIDWAPGGEETQYF
TGTGCCAGTAGTATAGATTGGGCCCCAGGGGGCGAGGAGACCCAGTACTTC
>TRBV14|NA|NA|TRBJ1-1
CASSQGAHRARGDAFF
TGTGCCAGCAGCCAAGGGGCCCACAGGGCCCGGGGGGATGCTTTCTTT
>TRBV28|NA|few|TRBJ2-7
CASSRPGVSYEQYF
TGTGCCAGCAGTCGCCCAGGGGTGTCCTACGAGCAGTACTTC
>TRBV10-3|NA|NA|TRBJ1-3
CAISEGGSGNTIYF
TGTGCCATCAGTGAAGGAGGCTCTGGAAACACCATATATTTT
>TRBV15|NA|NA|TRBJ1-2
CATSRGGQLEYGYTF
TGTGCCACCAGCAGAGGAGGACAGCTTGAATATGGCTACACCTTC
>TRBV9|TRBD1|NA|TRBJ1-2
CASSGQGDPVNGYTF
TGTGCCAGCAGCGGACAGGGGGACCCGGTAAATGGCTACACCTTC
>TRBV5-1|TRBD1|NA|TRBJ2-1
CASSLGTGGVDEQFF
TGCGCCAGCAGCTTGGGGACAGGGGGCGTCGATGAGCAGTTCTTC
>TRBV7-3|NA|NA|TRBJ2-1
CASSLRDLAEYNEQFF
TGTGCCAGCAGCTTACGGGACTTAGCGGAGTACAATGAGCAGTTCTTC
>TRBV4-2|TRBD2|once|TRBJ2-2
CASSQEWTSPTGELFF
TGTGCCAGCAGCCAAGAATGGACTAGCCCCACCGGGGAGCTGTTTTTT
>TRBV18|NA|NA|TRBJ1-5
CASSPESYNQPQHF
TGTGCCAGCTCACCGGAGAGTTACAATCAGCCCCAGCATTTT
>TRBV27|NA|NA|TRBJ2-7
CASKLTVGTYEQYF
TGTGCCAGCAAACTAACCGTCGGGACCTACGAGCAGTACTTC
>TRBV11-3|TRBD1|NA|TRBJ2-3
CASSPDDRGWDTQYF
TGTGCCAGCAGCCCAGACGACAGGGGGTGGGATACGCAGTATTTT
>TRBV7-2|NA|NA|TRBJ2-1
CASSALAPYMEQFF
TGTGCCAGCAGCGCCTTAGCCCCCTATATGGAGCAGTTCTTC
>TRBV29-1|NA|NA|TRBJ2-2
CSVAPNTGELFF
TGCAGCGTTGCTCCGAACACCGGGGAGCTGTTTTTT
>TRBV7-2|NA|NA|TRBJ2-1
CASSLGSGGQNEQFF
TGTGCCAGCAGCTTAGGGTCAGGTGGGCAAAATGAGCAGTTCTTC
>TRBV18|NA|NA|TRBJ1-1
CASSLVGGMNTEAFF
TGTGCCAGCTCACTTGTCGGGGGGATGAACACTGAAGCTTTCTTT
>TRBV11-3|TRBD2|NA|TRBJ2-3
CASSPGTSGRIDTQYF
TGTGCCAGCAGCCCCGGGACTAGCGGGAGGATAGATACGCAGTATTTT
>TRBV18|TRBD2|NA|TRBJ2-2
CASSPVSGMEHTGELFF
TGTGCCAGCTCACCGGTAAGCGGGATGGAGCACACCGGGGAGCTGTTTTTT
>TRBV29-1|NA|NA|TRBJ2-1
CSVESSGGLVLRYNEQFF
TGCAGCGTTGAATCCTCAGGAGGGTTAGTCCTACGATACAATGAGCAGTTCTTC
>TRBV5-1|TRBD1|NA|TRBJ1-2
CASSVSMTGGFEGYTF
TGCGCCAGCAGCGTTTCGATGACAGGGGGCTTTGAGGGCTACACCTTC